The TCR beta chain under discussion was sequenced for a study of T cells in tuberculosis. Germline CDR1 is SGHVS and CDR2 is FNYEAQ. V was pared by 1 base and J by 9 bases, with 13 bases between. CDR3 length: 14 amino acids. Sorting used thawed, overnight-rested PBMC stained with anti-CD3, a viability dye and GMM-loaded CD1B tetramer. C32 glucose monomycolate from Rhodococcus equi was loaded onto the CD1B tetramers. PBMC for tetramer sorting were first depleted of CD14-expressing monocytes. TCRdb's copy holds only in-frame clones and misses some; the assay was immunoSEQ multiplex PCR. This table has approximately 88,000 clones, roughly 93% appearing once.

Material: CD1b-GMM tetramer-negative cells sorted from PBMCs. The receptor was isolated from an adult woman with latent tuberculosis. The J gene is TRBJ2-1, the V gene TRBV7-6; a possible D gene is TRBD1 (5 bases). The CDR3 DNA sequence: TGTGCCAGCAGCTTAGGGCAGGGTATTCTTGAGCAGTTCTTC. The encoded protein is CASSLGQGILEQFF.